This TCR beta chain was captured by sequencing in a study of T cell repertoires in ileal Crohn's disease. The data were produced by immunoSEQ multiplex PCR, yet TCRdb's version contains in-frame clones alone and is incomplete. This sample carries approximately 6,700 clones, 85% to 95% of them seen once, and the ten largest clones take over 1.5%. In germline, CDR1 is SGHRS, CDR2 YFSETQ. The CDR3 spans 13 residues. V dropped 0 bases and J dropped 10 bases, with 8 bases sitting between them. The sample holds one count of this clone. The chain joins TRBV5-1 to TRBJ1-6; no firm D call. The TCR comes from an adult with Crohn's disease. Sequenced: ileal tissue. For the CDR3, the DNA is TGCGCCAGCAGCTTGGAAGCGGGGTCACCCCTCCACTTT. Translating gives CASSLEAGSPLHF.